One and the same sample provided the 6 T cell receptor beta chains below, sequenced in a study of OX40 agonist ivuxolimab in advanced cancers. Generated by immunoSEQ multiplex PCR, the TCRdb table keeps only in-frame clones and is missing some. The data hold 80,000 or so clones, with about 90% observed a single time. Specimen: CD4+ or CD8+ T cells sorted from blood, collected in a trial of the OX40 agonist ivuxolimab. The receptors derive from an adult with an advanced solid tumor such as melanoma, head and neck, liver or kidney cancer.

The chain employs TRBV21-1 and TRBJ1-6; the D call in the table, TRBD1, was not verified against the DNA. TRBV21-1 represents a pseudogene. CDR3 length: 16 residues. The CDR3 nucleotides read TGTGCCAGCAGCACGAACAGGGGAATTTATAATTCACCCCTCCACTTT. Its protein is CASSTNRGIYNSPLHF.

This chain's CDR3 is CASSITGPLGTQYF. CDR3 in DNA: TGTGCCAGTAGTATAACGGGGCCTCTGGGGACCCAGTACTTC. V and J are TRBV19 and TRBJ2-5; D possibly matches TRBD1 or TRBD2 (5 bases each). Germline-derived CDR1 and CDR2 are LNHDA and SQIVND (reference sequence). Trimming took off 2 bases at V and 7 bases at J, with 14 bases between the two ends. This CDR3 spans 14 amino acids.

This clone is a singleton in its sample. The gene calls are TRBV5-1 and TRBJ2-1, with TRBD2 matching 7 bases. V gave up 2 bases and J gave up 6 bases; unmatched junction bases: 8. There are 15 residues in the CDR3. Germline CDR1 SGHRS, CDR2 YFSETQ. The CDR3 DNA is TGCGCCAGCAGCTTTGGAGCGGGAAGGGTCAATGAGCAGTTCTTC. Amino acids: CASSFGAGRVNEQFF.

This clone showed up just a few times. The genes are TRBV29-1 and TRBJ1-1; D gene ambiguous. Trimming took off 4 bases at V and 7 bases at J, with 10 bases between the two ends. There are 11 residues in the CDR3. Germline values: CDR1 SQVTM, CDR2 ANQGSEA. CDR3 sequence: CSVGQDGEAFF. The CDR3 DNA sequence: TGCAGCGTTGGGCAGGACGGTGAAGCTTTCTTT.

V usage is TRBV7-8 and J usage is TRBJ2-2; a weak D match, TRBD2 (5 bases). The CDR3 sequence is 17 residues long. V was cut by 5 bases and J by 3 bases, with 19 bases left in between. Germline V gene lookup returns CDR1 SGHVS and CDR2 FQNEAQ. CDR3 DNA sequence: TGTGCCAGCAGCCCGGGCCCGTTAGAGGGCTACACCGGGGAGCTGTTTTTT. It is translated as CASSPGPLEGYTGELFF.

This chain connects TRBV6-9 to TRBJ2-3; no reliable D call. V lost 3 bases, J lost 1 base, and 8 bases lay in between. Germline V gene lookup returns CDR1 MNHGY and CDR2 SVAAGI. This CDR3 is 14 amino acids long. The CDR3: CASSYDSRTDTQYF. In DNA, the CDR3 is TGTGCCAGCAGTTACGATAGCCGCACAGATACGCAGTATTTT.